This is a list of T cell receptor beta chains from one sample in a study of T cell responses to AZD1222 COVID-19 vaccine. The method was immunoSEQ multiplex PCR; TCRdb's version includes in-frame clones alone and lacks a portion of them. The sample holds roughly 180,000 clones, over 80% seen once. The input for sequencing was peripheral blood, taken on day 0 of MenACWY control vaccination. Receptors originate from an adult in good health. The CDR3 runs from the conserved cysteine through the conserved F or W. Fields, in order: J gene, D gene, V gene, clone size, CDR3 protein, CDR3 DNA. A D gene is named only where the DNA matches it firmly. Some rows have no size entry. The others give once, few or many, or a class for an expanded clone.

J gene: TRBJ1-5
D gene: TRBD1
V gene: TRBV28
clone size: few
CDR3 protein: CASSLEDRHNQPQHF
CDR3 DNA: TGTGCCAGCAGTTTAGAGGACAGGCACAATCAGCCCCAGCATTTT

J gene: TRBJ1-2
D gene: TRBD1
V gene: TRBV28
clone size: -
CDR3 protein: CASMETGGRGYTF
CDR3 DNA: TGTGCCAGCATGGAAACAGGGGGCAGGGGCTACACCTTC

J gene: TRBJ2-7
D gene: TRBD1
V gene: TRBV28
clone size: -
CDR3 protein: CASRLTGEAQYF
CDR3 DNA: TGTGCCAGCAGGCTTACAGGGGAAGCGCAGTACTTC

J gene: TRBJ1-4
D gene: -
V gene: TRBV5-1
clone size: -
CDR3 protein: CASRPGATNEKLFF
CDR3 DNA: TGCGCCAGCAGGCCGGGAGCAACTAATGAAAAACTGTTTTTT

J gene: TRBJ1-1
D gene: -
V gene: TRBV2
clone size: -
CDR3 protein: CASSESSANTEAFF
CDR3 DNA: TGTGCCAGCAGTGAATCGTCAGCGAACACTGAAGCTTTCTTT

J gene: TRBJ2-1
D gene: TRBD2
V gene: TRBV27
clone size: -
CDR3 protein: CASSLFSGGDYNEQFF
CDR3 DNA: TGTGCCAGCAGTTTATTTTCGGGAGGCGACTACAATGAGCAGTTCTTC

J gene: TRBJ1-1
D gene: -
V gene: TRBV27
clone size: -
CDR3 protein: CASSLFAVNTEAFF
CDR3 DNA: TGTGCCAGCAGTTTGTTTGCCGTGAACACTGAAGCTTTCTTT

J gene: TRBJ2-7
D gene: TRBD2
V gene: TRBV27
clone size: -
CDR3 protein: CASSLGTAGGLYEQYF
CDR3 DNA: TGTGCCAGCAGTCTCGGGACGGCGGGAGGTCTCTACGAGCAGTACTTC

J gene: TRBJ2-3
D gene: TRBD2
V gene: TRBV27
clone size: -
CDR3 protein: CASSLSLGLASDTQYF
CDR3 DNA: TGTGCCAGCAGTTTATCTCTGGGACTAGCTTCCGATACGCAGTATTTT

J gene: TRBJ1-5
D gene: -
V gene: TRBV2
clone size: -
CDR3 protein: CASSERGAYQPQHF
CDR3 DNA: TGTGCCAGCAGTGAACGGGGGGCCTATCAGCCCCAGCATTTT

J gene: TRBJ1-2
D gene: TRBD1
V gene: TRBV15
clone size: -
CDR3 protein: CATSRDLTGGNYGYTF
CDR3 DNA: TGTGCCACCAGCAGAGATCTCACAGGGGGCAACTATGGCTACACCTTC

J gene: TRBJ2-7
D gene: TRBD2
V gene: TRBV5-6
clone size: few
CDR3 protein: CASGPRSGGGREQYF
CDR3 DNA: TGTGCCAGCGGACCGCGGAGCGGGGGGGGTCGCGAGCAGTACTTC

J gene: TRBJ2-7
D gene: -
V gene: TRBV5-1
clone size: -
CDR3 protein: CASSPEGAGGHEQYF
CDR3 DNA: TGCGCCAGCAGCCCTGAGGGTGCCGGTGGCCACGAGCAGTACTTC

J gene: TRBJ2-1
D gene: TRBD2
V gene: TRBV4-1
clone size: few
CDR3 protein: CASSIRASGSYNEQFF
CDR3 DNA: TGCGCCAGCAGCATCCGGGCTAGCGGCAGCTACAATGAGCAGTTCTTC

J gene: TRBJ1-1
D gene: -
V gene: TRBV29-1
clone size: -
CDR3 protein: CSVEYDMNTEAFF
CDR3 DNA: TGCAGCGTTGAGTACGACATGAACACTGAAGCTTTCTTT

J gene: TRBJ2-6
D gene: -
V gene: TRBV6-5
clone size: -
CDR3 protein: CASNRAGANVLTF
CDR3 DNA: TGTGCCAGCAACAGGGCTGGGGCCAACGTCCTGACTTTC

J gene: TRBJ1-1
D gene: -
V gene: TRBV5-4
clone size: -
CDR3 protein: CASRTGTEAFF
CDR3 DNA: TGTGCCAGCAGGACGGGGACTGAAGCTTTCTTT

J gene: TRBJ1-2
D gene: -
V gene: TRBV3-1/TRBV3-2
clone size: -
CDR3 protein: CASSPLGAPGTYGYTF
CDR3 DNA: TGTGCCAGCAGCCCACTCGGAGCCCCCGGCACCTATGGCTACACCTTC

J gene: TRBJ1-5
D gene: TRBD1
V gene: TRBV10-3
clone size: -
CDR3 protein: CATMGQVNQPQHF
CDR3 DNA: TGTGCCACAATGGGACAGGTGAATCAGCCCCAGCATTTT

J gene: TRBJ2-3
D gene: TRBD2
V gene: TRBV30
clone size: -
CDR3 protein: CAWSAGGGFTDTQYF
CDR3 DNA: TGTGCCTGGAGTGCGGGGGGAGGCTTCACAGATACGCAGTATTTT

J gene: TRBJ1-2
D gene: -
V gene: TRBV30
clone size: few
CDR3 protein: CAWSDRYGYTF
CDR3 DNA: TGTGCCTGGAGTGATAGATATGGCTACACCTTC

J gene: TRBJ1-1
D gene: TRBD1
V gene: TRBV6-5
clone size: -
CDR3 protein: CASNNRGTGTEAFF
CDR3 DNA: TGTGCCAGCAATAACAGGGGAACAGGCACTGAAGCTTTCTTT

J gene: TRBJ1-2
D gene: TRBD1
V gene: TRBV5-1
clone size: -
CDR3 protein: CASSSTNTGVRYGYTF
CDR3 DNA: TGCGCCAGCAGCTCCACAAACACAGGGGTTCGATATGGCTACACCTTC

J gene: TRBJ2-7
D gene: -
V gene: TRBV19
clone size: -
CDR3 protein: CASSPTPSYEQYF
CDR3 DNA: TGTGCCAGTAGCCCCACACCCTCCTACGAGCAGTACTTC

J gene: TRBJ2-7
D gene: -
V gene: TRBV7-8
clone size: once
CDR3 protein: CASSLGGARNEQYF
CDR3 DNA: TGTGCCAGCAGCTTAGGCGGGGCCAGGAATGAGCAGTACTTC

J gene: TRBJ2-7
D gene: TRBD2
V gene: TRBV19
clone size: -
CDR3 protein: CASSFLAGAKGEQYF
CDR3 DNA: TGTGCCAGTAGTTTCCTAGCGGGAGCAAAGGGCGAGCAGTACTTC

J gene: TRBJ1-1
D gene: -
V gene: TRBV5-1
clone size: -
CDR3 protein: CASSPQAGNTEAFF
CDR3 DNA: TGCGCCAGCAGCCCCCAGGCCGGGAACACTGAAGCTTTCTTT

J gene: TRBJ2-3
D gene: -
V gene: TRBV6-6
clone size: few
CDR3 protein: CASSYGQFTDTQYF
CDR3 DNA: TGTGCCAGCAGTTACGGGCAGTTCACAGATACGCAGTATTTT

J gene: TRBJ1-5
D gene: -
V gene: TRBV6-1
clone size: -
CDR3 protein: CASSEGSNQPQHF
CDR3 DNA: TGTGCCAGCAGTGAGGGGAGCAATCAGCCCCAGCATTTT

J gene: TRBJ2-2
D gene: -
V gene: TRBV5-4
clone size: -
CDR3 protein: CASSLPAANTGELFF
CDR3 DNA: TGTGCCAGCAGCTTGCCCGCCGCGAACACCGGGGAGCTGTTTTTT

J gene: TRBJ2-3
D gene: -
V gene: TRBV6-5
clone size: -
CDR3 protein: CASSYSKADTQYF
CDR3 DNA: TGTGCCAGCAGTTACTCGAAAGCAGATACGCAGTATTTT

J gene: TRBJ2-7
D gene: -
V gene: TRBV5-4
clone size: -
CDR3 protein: CASSFRTGSREQYF
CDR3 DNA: TGTGCCAGCAGCTTCCGGACGGGATCGCGGGAGCAGTACTTC

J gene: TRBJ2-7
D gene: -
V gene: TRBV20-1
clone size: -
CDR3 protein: CSAGFYEQYF
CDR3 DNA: TGCAGTGCTGGGTTTTACGAGCAGTACTTC

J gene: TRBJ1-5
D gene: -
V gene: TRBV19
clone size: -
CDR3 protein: CASRGPNQPQHF
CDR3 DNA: TGTGCCAGTAGGGGACCAAATCAGCCCCAGCATTTT

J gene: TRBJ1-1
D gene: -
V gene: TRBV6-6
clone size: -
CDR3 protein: CAGSYSAAPNTEAFF
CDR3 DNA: TGTGCCGGCAGTTACTCGGCGGCGCCGAACACTGAAGCTTTCTTT

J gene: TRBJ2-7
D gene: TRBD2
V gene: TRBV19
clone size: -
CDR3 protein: CASRISVRGVEQYF
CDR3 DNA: TGTGCCAGTAGAATCAGCGTCCGGGGGGTCGAGCAGTACTTC

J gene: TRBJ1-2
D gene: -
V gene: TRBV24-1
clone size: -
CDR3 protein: CATSDRNYGYTF
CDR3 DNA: TGTGCCACCAGTGACAGAAACTATGGCTACACCTTC

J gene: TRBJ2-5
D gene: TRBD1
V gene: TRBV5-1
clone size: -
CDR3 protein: CASSTNPGGAETQYF
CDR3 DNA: TGCGCCAGCAGCACAAACCCAGGGGGCGCAGAGACCCAGTACTTC

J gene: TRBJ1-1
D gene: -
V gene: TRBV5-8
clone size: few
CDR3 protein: CASSLEVNTEAFF
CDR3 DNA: TGTGCCAGCAGCCTGGAAGTGAACACTGAAGCTTTCTTT

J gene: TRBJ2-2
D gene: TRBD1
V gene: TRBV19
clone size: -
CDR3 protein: CASSKGQQNTGELFF
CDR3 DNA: TGTGCCAGTAGTAAGGGACAGCAGAACACCGGGGAGCTGTTTTTT

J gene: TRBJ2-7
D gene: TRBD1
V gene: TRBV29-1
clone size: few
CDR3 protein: CSAQRDRENEQYF
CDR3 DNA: TGCAGCGCCCAGCGGGACAGGGAAAACGAGCAGTACTTC

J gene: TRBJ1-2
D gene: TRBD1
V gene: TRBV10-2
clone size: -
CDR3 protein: CASNPGAGGYGYTF
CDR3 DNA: TGCGCCAGCAACCCCGGGGCAGGGGGCTATGGCTACACCTTC

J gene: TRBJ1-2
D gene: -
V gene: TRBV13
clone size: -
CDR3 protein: CASSFYGSSNYGYTF
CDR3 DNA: TGTGCCAGCAGCTTTTATGGGTCCTCTAACTATGGCTACACCTTC

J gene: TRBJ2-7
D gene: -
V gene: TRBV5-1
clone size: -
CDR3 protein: CASSLDRAYEQYF
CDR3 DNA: TGCGCCAGCAGCCTCGACAGAGCCTACGAGCAGTACTTC

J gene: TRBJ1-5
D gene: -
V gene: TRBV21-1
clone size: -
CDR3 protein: CASSKGGGLRNQPQHF
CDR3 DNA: TGTGCCAGCAGCAAAGGGGGGGGACTACGAAATCAGCCCCAGCATTTT

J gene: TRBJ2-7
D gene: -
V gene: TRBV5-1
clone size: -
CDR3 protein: CASSLEDAFRYEQYF
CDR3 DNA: TGCGCCAGCAGCTTGGAAGACGCTTTTAGATACGAGCAGTACTTC

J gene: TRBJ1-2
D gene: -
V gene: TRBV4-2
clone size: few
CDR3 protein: CASSQGGGLYTF
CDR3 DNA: TGTGCCAGCAGCCAAGGGGGGGGCCTCTACACCTTC

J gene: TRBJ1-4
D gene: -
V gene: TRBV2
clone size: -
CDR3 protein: CATRDSFNEKLFF
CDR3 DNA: TGTGCCACCCGAGACAGTTTTAATGAAAAACTGTTTTTT

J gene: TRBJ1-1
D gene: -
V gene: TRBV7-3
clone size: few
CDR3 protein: CASSFNRDTEAFF
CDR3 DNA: TGTGCCAGCAGCTTTAACAGGGACACTGAAGCTTTCTTT

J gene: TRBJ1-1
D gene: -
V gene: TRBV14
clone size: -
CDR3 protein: CASTPDWNTEAFF
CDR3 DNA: TGTGCCAGCACCCCCGACTGGAACACTGAAGCTTTCTTT

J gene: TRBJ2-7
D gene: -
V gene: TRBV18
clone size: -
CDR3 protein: CASSPPGQPSYEQYF
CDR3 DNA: TGTGCCAGCTCACCACCGGGGCAGCCATCCTACGAGCAGTACTTC

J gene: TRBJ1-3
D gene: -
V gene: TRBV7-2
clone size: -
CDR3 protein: CASRSSSGNTIYF
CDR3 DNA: TGTGCCAGCAGGTCCTCTTCTGGAAACACCATATATTTT

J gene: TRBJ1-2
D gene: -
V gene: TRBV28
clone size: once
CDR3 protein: CASSPPSSGYTF
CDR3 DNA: TGTGCCAGCAGTCCGCCATCGAGTGGCTACACCTTC

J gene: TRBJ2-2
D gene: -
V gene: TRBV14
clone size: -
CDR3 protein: CASRRTGLAGELFF
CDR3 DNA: TGTGCCAGCAGAAGAACAGGCCTCGCCGGGGAGCTGTTTTTT

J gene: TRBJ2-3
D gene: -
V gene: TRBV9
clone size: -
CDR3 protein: CASSVGSKTQYF
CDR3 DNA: TGTGCCAGCAGCGTAGGGAGCAAAACGCAGTATTTT

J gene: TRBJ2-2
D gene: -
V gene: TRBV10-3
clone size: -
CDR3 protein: CAISESQLYNTGELFF
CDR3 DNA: TGTGCCATCAGTGAGTCACAGTTGTATAACACCGGGGAGCTGTTTTTT

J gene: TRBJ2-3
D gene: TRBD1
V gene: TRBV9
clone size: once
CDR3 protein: CASSITGQSTDTQYF
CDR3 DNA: TGTGCCAGCAGCATTACGGGACAGAGCACAGATACGCAGTATTTT

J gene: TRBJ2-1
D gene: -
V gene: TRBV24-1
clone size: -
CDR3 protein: CATQDENYNEQFF
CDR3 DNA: TGTGCCACCCAGGACGAAAACTACAATGAGCAGTTCTTC

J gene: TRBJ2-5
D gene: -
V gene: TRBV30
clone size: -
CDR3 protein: CAWSVLGYQETQYF
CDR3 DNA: TGTGCCTGGAGTGTACTCGGATACCAAGAGACCCAGTACTTC

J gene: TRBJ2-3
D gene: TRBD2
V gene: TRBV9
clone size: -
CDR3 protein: CASSHSGLAGVDTQYF
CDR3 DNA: TGTGCCAGCAGCCACTCGGGACTAGCGGGAGTAGATACGCAGTATTTT